This TCR beta chain is drawn from a study of read filtering for tumor transcriptome and immune sequencing. Study summary: Patients were approximately 18 male and 11 to 15 female, mean age approximately 60 years, range 47 to 80.

Findings of the study overall: The sorted CD138-negative fraction was a mixed bone marrow immune population, not purified T cells. In IR-seq, single-read clonotypes were approximately 79% of clonotypes but 3.5% to 4% of reads.

This library used roughly 400 ng RNA and molecular barcoded adaptors spanning alpha/delta and beta/gamma chains. TCRdb called the reads again in MiXCR, with one record for every CDR3 protein. This table holds about 130,000 distinct CDR3 sequences, 13% found once. The CDR3 has 18 residues. The germline V gene has CDR1 MNHEY and CDR2 SVGEGT. J gave up 9 bases and V 6 bases, and 20 bases lay outside the gene matches. With respect to this clonotype: Its target is unknown.

Sequencing input: a population of CD138-negative cells sorted from bone marrow. This receptor was taken from a donor older than 35 with multiple myeloma. The rearrangement joins TRBV6-2 or TRBV6-3 to TRBJ2-1; the match to TRBD2 covers 10 bases. This CDR3 is CASSLIISGRTVDSEQFF. DNA of the CDR3: TGTGCCAGCAGCCTAATAATTAGCGGGAGGACGGTAGACAGTGAGCAGTTCTTC.